This T cell receptor (beta chain) is drawn from a study of blood T cell repertoires in COVID-19. The overall study: COVID-19 samples, acute and convalescent, were from the United States, Italy and Spain. T cells, B-cell-depleted T cells, or PBMCs supplied cDNA or gDNA.

Per the study methods: Cell counts per sample came from amplifying reference gene primers. TCRdb keeps only in-frame clones here, not all; method: immunoSEQ multiplex PCR. V, J and clone size reflect that table, while D and trimming were determined from the DNA. The sample holds some 52,000 clones, over 75% seen once. This CDR3 is 12 amino acids long. In germline, CDR1 is MNHEY, CDR2 SMNVEV (reference sequence). After removal of 5 bases from V and 12 bases from J, the junction contained 3 bases not matched to a gene. The sequenced material came from peripheral blood. The TCR was taken from a human donor with active COVID-19. The donor label of this sample is uncertain. The J gene is TRBJ1-6, the V gene TRBV27; 8 nucleotides match TRBD1. As DNA, the CDR3 is TGTGCCAGCAGTATTACAGGGGGACCCCTCCACTTT. Its translation: CASSITGGPLHF.